These T cell receptor beta chains were read from a single sample in a study of blood T cell repertoires in COVID-19. Clones were sequenced by immunoSEQ multiplex PCR, and TCRdb holds only the in-frame ones, with some missing. The sample includes about 250,000 clones, just over 85% of them seen just once. The specimen was peripheral blood. These receptors all come from a man older than 75 with acute or convalescent COVID-19. Each CDR3 is given with its conserved first and last residue. The D gene is left open where the match is weak. Only some rows state a clone size, as once, few, many or a class for expanded clones.

D gene	J gene	clone size	V gene	CDR3 protein	CDR3 DNA
-	TRBJ2-7	-	TRBV6-4	CASSDYLLPGSYEQYF	TGTGCCAGCAGTGACTACTTGCTCCCTGGCTCCTACGAGCAGTACTTC
-	TRBJ1-2	-	TRBV7-8	CASRASGDGYTF	TGTGCCAGCAGGGCGTCAGGGGATGGCTACACCTTC
-	TRBJ2-1	-	TRBV19	CASSIRRQGGNEQFF	TGTGCCAGTAGTATAAGGAGACAGGGAGGCAATGAGCAGTTCTTC
TRBD2	TRBJ2-3	-	TRBV9	CASSPRGTSGTDTQYF	TGTGCCAGCAGCCCAAGAGGGACTAGCGGCACAGATACGCAGTATTTT
TRBD1	TRBJ1-1	-	TRBV18	CASSPETGGATEAFF	TGTGCCAGCTCACCCGAGACAGGGGGCGCGACTGAAGCTTTCTTT
-	TRBJ1-1	-	TRBV6-5	CASRYQGLNTEAFF	TGTGCCAGCAGATATCAGGGTCTGAACACTGAAGCTTTCTTT
TRBD1	TRBJ1-2	-	TRBV11-2	CASSSTAIFQGADYGYTF	TGTGCCAGCAGCTCAACAGCCATCTTCCAGGGGGCGGACTATGGCTACACCTTC
TRBD1	TRBJ1-5	-	TRBV19	CASSITGDQPQHF	TGTGCCAGTAGTATCACAGGGGACCAGCCCCAGCATTTT
-	TRBJ1-3	-	TRBV6-6	CASRRGLTGSSGNTIYF	TGTGCCAGCAGGCGAGGACTGACAGGCTCCTCTGGAAACACCATATATTTT
-	TRBJ1-1	-	TRBV5-1	CASHREVGTEAFF	TGCGCCAGTCACAGGGAAGTAGGGACTGAAGCTTTCTTT
-	TRBJ2-7	-	TRBV9	CASSEGVSYEQYF	TGTGCCAGCAGCGAGGGGGTATCCTACGAGCAGTACTTC
-	TRBJ1-2	-	TRBV18	CASSRGEGYTF	TGTGCCAGCTCACGAGGTGAAGGCTACACCTTC
TRBD1	TRBJ2-3	-	TRBV24-1	CATSNRGLGTDTQYF	TGTGCCACCAGTAACAGGGGGCTGGGCACAGATACGCAGTATTTT
TRBD2	TRBJ2-7	-	TRBV2	CASKGGGTYEQYF	TGTGCCAGCAAAGGCGGGGGTACCTACGAGCAGTACTTC
-	TRBJ2-2	once	TRBV24-1	CATSDRWTVNTGELFF	TGTGCCACCAGTGATAGATGGACAGTGAACACCGGGGAGCTGTTTTTT
TRBD2	TRBJ2-3	once	TRBV3-1/TRBV3-2	CASSQALAEGTDTQYF	TGTGCCAGCAGCCAAGCGCTAGCGGAAGGCACAGATACGCAGTATTTT
-	TRBJ2-3	once	TRBV5-4	CASSSPGDTQYF	TGTGCCAGCAGCTCCCCCGGGGATACGCAGTATTTT